This T cell receptor beta chain is from a study of a mutant IDH1 vaccine in newly diagnosed glioma. Across the whole study: With temozolomide cycles, or 4-6 weeks after radiotherapy alone, vaccination was started. Study-level points and caveats: In 85% to 95% of patients, immune responses induced by the vaccine occurred.

Assay: immunoSEQ multiplex PCR; the TCRdb copy retains only in-frame clones and omits some. Of 110,000 or so clones listed, about 90% are singletons. For this clone: Its antigen is currently unknown.

As for time point: week 11, during vaccination. In every dose of vaccine, 300 ug of mutant IDH1 20-mer peptide was given alongside topical imiquimod. This CDR3 contains 15 residues. In germline, CDR1 is SGHTA, CDR2 FQGNSA. Trimming left V 5 bases short and J 5 bases short, with 18 bases between. The source material was PBMCs, sampled from a glioma patient whose treatment included an IDH1 peptide vaccine. The receptor's source is a woman aged 45 to 65 with glioma. The chain couples TRBV7-2 to TRBJ2-5, with D maybe TRBD2 (6 bases). The CDR3 region is CASSLLRSSGETQYF. CDR3 in DNA: TGTGCCAGCAGCCTTCTTAGGTCCAGCGGGGAGACCCAGTACTTC.